The present T cell receptor (beta chain) was sequenced within a study of OX40 agonist ivuxolimab in advanced cancers. Study at large: Participants, approximately 81% male, averaged 60 years of age, ranging from roughly 20 to 85. Findings and caveats of the study: Certain nonresponders additionally had low normalized T-cell clonal expansion.

Measured with immunoSEQ multiplex PCR; TCRdb has only the in-frame clones, and not every one. Of 90,000 to 130,000 clones in the sample, over 85% were seen once. A remark on this clone: Its antigen is still unknown.

The length of the CDR3 is 13 residues. V gave up 4 bases and J gave up 4 bases, with 13 bases separating them. Germline V lookup: CDR1 SQVTM, CDR2 ANQGSEA. The V and J genes are TRBV29-1 and TRBJ1-2; D is uncertain. The sequencing used CD4+ or CD8+ T cells sorted from blood, collected in a trial of the OX40 agonist ivuxolimab. The TCR was taken from an adult with an advanced solid tumor such as melanoma, head and neck, liver or kidney cancer. CDR3 loop: CSVGEQQLYGYTF. The CDR3 DNA sequence: TGCAGCGTTGGGGAACAGCAACTCTATGGCTACACCTTC.